Shown below are 20 T cell receptor beta chains from a single sample sequenced in a study of graft-versus-host responses after intestinal transplantation. Plating combined roughly 200,000 CFSE-labeled responder cells with roughly 200,000 irradiated, violet-dye-labeled stimulator cells. Libraries were prepared by immunoSEQ multiplex PCR; TCRdb keeps only in-frame clonotypes and omits some of them. The profile shows 8,000 to 11,000 clones, roughly a third of them singletons. This specimen was alloreactive CD8+ T cells from a mixed lymphocyte reaction culture, taken before intestinal transplant. The subset denotes: CFSE-low proliferating T cells sorted from roughly six-day pre-transplant mixed lymphocyte reaction (GvH or HvG direction). Receptors were obtained from a human patient who received an intestinal transplant.

This clone was detected only a few times. The genes are TRBV6-6 and TRBJ2-5, with TRBD1 as a possible D gene (7 bases). The J call is uncertain, as TRBJ2-7 better fits the DNA end. The CDR3 is made up of 13 amino acids. Germline CDR1 reads MNHNY; CDR2 reads SVGAGI (reference sequence). The CDR3 DNA reads as TGTGCCAGCAGTTACGGAGGGGGCAACGAGCAGTACTTC. Residues: CASSYGGGNEQYF.

This clone was seen a few times. The V gene is TRBV4-2, the J gene TRBJ2-5; 8 positions agree with TRBD1. In germline, CDR1 is LGHNA, CDR2 YNFKEQ. CDR3 size: 15 residues. Unmatched junction bases numbered 6, after V lost 3 bases and J lost 3 bases. The CDR3 DNA reads TGTGCCAGCAGCCAGCCGGGACAGGATGAAGAGACCCAGTACTTC. Translating gives CASSQPGQDEETQYF.

This chain joins TRBV5-1 and TRBJ2-1; D call uncertain. In germline, CDR1 is SGHRS, CDR2 YFSETQ. CDR3 size: 12 residues. Trimming removed 2 bases from V and 9 bases from J, with 9 bases in between. The DNA of the CDR3 is TGCGCCAGCAGCTTTCTAGGTTTTGAGCAGTTCTTC. Translation: CASSFLGFEQFF.

This CDR3 reads CASSYSNQRSSYEQYF. Written as DNA, the CDR3 is TGTGCCAGCAGTTACTCGAACCAGCGGAGCTCCTACGAGCAGTACTTC. The chain carries TRBV6-5 and TRBJ2-7; a weak D match, TRBD2 (5 bases). V lost 0 bases and J lost 0, with 12 bases in between. Per the germline V gene, CDR1 is MNHEY and CDR2 is SVGAGI. This CDR3 spans 16 amino acids.

By share, this clone counts as medium-sized (0.01 to 0.1%). The V call is TRBV19, the J call TRBJ2-7; possible D gene TRBD2, 6 bases. With 10 bases removed from V and 3 bases from J, the gap between germline ends came to 16 bases. Germline CDR1 is LNHDA and CDR2 is SQIVND (reference sequence). This CDR3 region has 13 residues. CDR3 region: CATSGRLFYEQYF. Here the CDR3 DNA reads TGTGCCACCTCAGGGAGGCTTTTCTACGAGCAGTACTTC. Filled out from reference TRBV19 and TRBJ2-7, the complete variable domain reads DGGITQSPKYLFRKEGQNVTLSCEQNLNHDAMYWYRQDPGQGLRLIYYSQIVNDFQKGDIAEGYSVSREKKESFPLTVTSAQKNPTAFYLCATSGRLFYEQYFGPGTRLTVT.

This clone was seen more than once but under ten times. The chain joins TRBV6-5 to TRBJ2-7, with 9 bases matching TRBD1. V shed 2 bases, J shed 3 bases, and the junction held 5 bases outside the gene matches. The CDR3 has 15 residues. The germline CDR1 and CDR2 sequences are MNHEY and SVGAGI. The CDR3 spells CASSYGTGGFYEQYF. CDR3 nucleotides: TGTGCCAGCAGTTACGGCACAGGGGGCTTCTACGAGCAGTACTTC.

This clone was detected only a few times. The gene calls are TRBV7-9 and TRBJ2-5, with TRBD1 identical over 9 bases. V gave up 5 bases and J gave up 5 bases; unmatched junction bases: 9. The CDR3 contains 15 residues. Germline loops: CDR1 SEHNR, CDR2 FQNEAQ (reference sequence). The CDR3 protein is CASSRDTGGRETQYF. CDR3 nucleotide sequence: TGTGCCAGCAGCCGAGATACAGGGGGCCGGGAGACCCAGTACTTC.

This chain uses TRBV27 with TRBJ1-1, with TRBD1 as a possible D gene (6 bases). V lost 8 bases and J lost 3, with 13 bases in between. Per the germline V gene, CDR1 is MNHEY and CDR2 is SMNVEV (reference sequence). The CDR3 has 13 amino acids. The CDR3 is CASHPNRDTEAFF. As DNA, the CDR3 is TGTGCCAGCCACCCAAACAGGGACACTGAAGCTTTCTTT.

The V gene is TRBV4-1, the J gene TRBJ1-1, with D possibly matching TRBD1 (5 bases). This CDR3 comprises 15 residues. V dropped 1 base and J dropped 1 base, with 10 bases sitting between them. Germline V gene data show CDR1 as MGHRA and CDR2 as YSYEKL. CDR3 in amino acids: CASSQAAGWNTEAFF. CDR3 sequence (DNA): TGCGCCAGCAGCCAAGCCGCAGGGTGGAACACTGAAGCTTTCTTT.

This sequence joins TRBV5-1 and TRBJ2-7; D is ambiguous. This CDR3 comprises 14 residues. The V gene's germline CDR1 is SGHRS and CDR2 YFSETQ. With 4 bases removed from V and 1 base from J, the gap between germline ends came to 12 bases. CDR3 bases: TGCGCCAGCAGCCCTATTTACGGGTCCTACGAGCAGTACTTC. As protein: CASSPIYGSYEQYF.

The chain recombines TRBV28 with TRBJ2-3; D gene unclear. Germline V gene lookup returns CDR1 MDHEN and CDR2 SYDVKM. The CDR3 covers 14 residues. V lost 6 bases, J lost 2 bases, and 12 bases lay in between. CDR3 coding DNA: TGTGCCAGCAGGGTAACGGGTGACACAGATACGCAGTATTTT. Translated: CASRVTGDTDTQYF.

The chain has TRBV5-1 and TRBJ2-1; D is ambiguous. CDR1 and CDR2 (germline): SGHRS, YFSETQ. The CDR3 runs 15 residues. With 4 bases removed from V and 5 bases from J, the gap between germline ends came to 16 bases. The CDR3 is CASSAYLDTNNEQFF. The CDR3, as DNA: TGCGCCAGCAGCGCCTATCTTGACACAAACAATGAGCAGTTCTTC.

In its sample, this clone was seen a few times. As DNA, the CDR3 is TGCGCCAGCAGCTTTGTTCGGGGGGGAGAGCTTGAGCAGTTCTTC. It specifies CASSFVRGGELEQFF. The chain employs TRBV5-1 and TRBJ2-1, with 8 bases lining up with TRBD2. After removal of 2 bases from V and 9 bases from J, the junction contained 10 bases not matched to a gene. CDR1 and CDR2 from the germline V gene are SGHRS and YFSETQ. There are 15 residues in the CDR3.

Only a few counts were recorded for this clone. The chain employs TRBV29-1 and TRBJ2-3, with 8 bases fitting TRBD1. This CDR3 has 14 residues. Germline V lookup: CDR1 SQVTM, CDR2 ANQGSEA. With 0 bases clipped from V and 1 base from J, the junction kept 0 bases outside the gene matches. The CDR3 sequence: CSVEEGQGTDTQYF. Written as DNA, the CDR3 is TGCAGCGTTGAAGAGGGACAGGGCACAGATACGCAGTATTTT.

This clone was seen a handful of times. The gene calls are TRBV2 and TRBJ2-1, with 7 nucleotides matching TRBD1. CDR1 is SNHLY and CDR2 is FYNNEI in the germline V gene. Trimming took 5 bases from V and 12 from J; bases not matched to a gene: 16. The length of the CDR3 is 15 residues. The CDR3 DNA reads as TGTGCCAGCAGTCCAATCGACAGGGCCAACAATATGCAGTTCTTC. It encodes CASSPIDRANNMQFF.

This sequence joins TRBV7-2 and TRBJ2-7; unclear D gene. The germline gives CDR1 SGHTA, CDR2 FQGNSA. The CDR3 runs 13 residues. With 5 bases removed from V and 0 bases from J, the gap between germline ends came to 8 bases. The CDR3 loop reads CASSPPSSYEQYF. CDR3 bases: TGTGCCAGCAGCCCCCCGTCCTCCTACGAGCAGTACTTC.

This clone is large by share. The gene calls are TRBV28 and TRBJ2-5, with D perhaps matching TRBD1 (6 bases). The V gene's germline CDR1 is MDHEN and CDR2 SYDVKM. This CDR3 spans 15 amino acids. V was cut by 3 bases and J by 2 bases, with 13 bases left in between. The CDR3 DNA sequence: TGTGCCAGCAGTTTTACAGGGTACCCTCAAGAGACCCAGTACTTC. Translated, it gives CASSFTGYPQETQYF.

This clone ranks as medium-sized. This sequence joins TRBV5-4 and TRBJ2-2; 8 nucleotides agree with TRBD1. Germline trimming cut 10 bases from V and 6 bases from J; bases unmatched to any gene: 5. The CDR3 runs to 12 residues. Germline CDR1 is SGHNT and CDR2 is YYREEE (reference sequence). The chain's CDR3 is CASQGDSGELFF. As DNA, the CDR3 is TGTGCCTCACAGGGGGATTCCGGGGAGCTGTTTTTT.

This rearrangement joins TRBV2 to TRBJ2-7; 11 nucleotides match TRBD2. There are 15 residues in the CDR3. Germline CDR1 SNHLY, CDR2 FYNNEI. J lost 1 base, V lost 6 bases, and 5 bases had no gene match. The CDR3: CASRVTSGGSYEQYF. The CDR3 DNA sequence: TGTGCCAGCAGGGTAACTAGCGGGGGATCCTACGAGCAGTACTTC.

The V call is TRBV27, the J call TRBJ2-7, with a possible D match to TRBD1 (6 bases). With 0 bases removed from V and 6 bases from J, the gap between germline ends came to 15 bases. Germline V lookup: CDR1 MNHEY, CDR2 SMNVEV (reference sequence). The CDR3 totals 15 residues. CDR3: CASSLSNSGGLEQYF. CDR3 bases: TGTGCCAGCAGTTTATCGAATTCTGGGGGCCTCGAGCAGTACTTC.